The next 30 T cell receptor beta chains were all read from a single sample in a study of shared clonotypes between healthy human individuals. TCRdb keeps only in-frame clones here, not all; method: immunoSEQ multiplex PCR. The table has under 350,000 clones, around 87% seen once. The sequencing input was memory CD8+ T cells sorted from blood. Subset in this sample: CD45RO+ cells pooled with CCR7-negative TemRA cells. Receptor source: a man younger than 30 in good health.

The rearrangement links TRBV6-5 to TRBJ2-3; D not resolved. Germline V CDR1 and CDR2: MNHEY, SVGAGI. This CDR3 contains 13 residues. V shed 6 bases and J shed 6 bases, with 13 bases lying between them. The CDR3 nucleotides are TGTGCCAGCAGCCTCACACCCCAGGATACGCAGTATTTT. Translation: CASSLTPQDTQYF.

This rearrangement joins TRBV5-6 to TRBJ1-6; D gene ambiguous. Germline V lookup: CDR1 SGHDT, CDR2 YYEEEE. The CDR3 spans 15 residues. V lost 1 base and J lost 7, with 12 bases in between. The CDR3 DNA reads as TGTGCCAGCAGCTTGAATGCGGTTGGGAATTCACCCCTCCACTTT. This encodes CASSLNAVGNSPLHF.

The gene calls are TRBV9 and TRBJ2-7, with 8 bases matching TRBD2. Germline V lookup: CDR1 SGDLS, CDR2 YYNGEE. CDR3 length: 16 residues. V shed 4 bases and J 0 bases; nucleotides not matched to a gene: 9. CDR3 coding DNA: TGTGCCAGCAGCTTACTAGCGGCCGCGTCCTCCTACGAGCAGTACTTC. Translation: CASSLLAAASSYEQYF.

The chain combines TRBV30 with TRBJ1-1; no clear D gene. CDR3 size: 13 residues. The V and J ends lost 2 bases and 1 base respectively, with 8 bases between them. Germline V gives CDR1 GTSNPN, CDR2 SVGIG (reference sequence). The CDR3 region has the DNA TGTGCCTGGAGTCTGGACGGGAACACTGAAGCTTTCTTT. It is translated as CAWSLDGNTEAFF.

The chain uses TRBV18 and TRBJ2-2; D is ambiguous. The V end lost 1 base, the J end lost 4 bases, and 13 bases lay between the germline ends. Germline-derived CDR1 and CDR2 are KGHSH and LQKENI. The CDR3 is made up of 16 amino acids. The CDR3 spells CASSPLGSGTTGELFF. Here the CDR3 DNA reads TGTGCCAGCTCACCACTGGGCTCGGGTACCACCGGGGAGCTGTTTTTT.

The chain joins TRBV13 to TRBJ2-7; the match to TRBD2 covers 10 bases. The V gene's germline CDR1 is PRHDT and CDR2 FYEKMQ (reference sequence). V was clipped by 4 bases and J by 6 bases; unmatched bases: 6. The CDR3 contains 14 residues. The chain's CDR3 is CASSYSGRRGEQYF. The DNA of the CDR3 is TGTGCCAGCAGCTATAGCGGGAGGCGGGGCGAGCAGTACTTC.

The chain joins TRBV2 to TRBJ2-4; TRBD1 is a possible D gene (6 bases). The ends were cut back, 5 bases at V and 1 base at J, with 15 bases in the middle. Germline CDR1 reads SNHLY; CDR2 reads FYNNEI. CDR3 length equals 16 residues. This CDR3 reads CASSTNREGAKNIQYF. The CDR3 DNA sequence: TGTGCCAGCAGTACTAACAGGGAAGGGGCCAAAAACATTCAGTACTTC.

This rearrangement joins TRBV5-6 to TRBJ1-2; D is uncertain. Germline V gene data show CDR1 as SGHDT and CDR2 as YYEEEE. V was pared by 3 bases and J by 4 bases, with 13 bases between. This CDR3 is built from 14 residues. For the CDR3, the DNA is TGTGCCAGCAGCTCGGGATCCACGGCCTATGGCTACACCTTC. Its protein product is CASSSGSTAYGYTF.

The chain has TRBV5-1 and TRBJ2-1; no clear D. Trimming removed 4 bases from V and 3 bases from J, with 8 bases in between. The CDR3 consists of 13 residues. CDR1 is SGHRS and CDR2 is YFSETQ in the germline V gene. CDR3 sequence: CASSLGFYNEQFF. The CDR3 DNA reads TGCGCCAGCAGCCTGGGATTCTACAATGAGCAGTTCTTC.

The rearrangement uses TRBV5-1 and TRBJ2-3; D is possibly TRBD2 (6 bases). This CDR3 is 15 amino acids long. CDR1 is SGHRS and CDR2 is YFSETQ in the germline V gene. V was trimmed by 5 bases and J by 2 bases, leaving 15 bases between them. CDR3 sequence reads: CASRHWSGVTDTQYF. In nucleotides, the CDR3 is TGCGCCAGCAGACACTGGTCGGGGGTCACAGATACGCAGTATTTT.

The rearrangement uses TRBV7-8 and TRBJ2-2; 8 nucleotides line up with TRBD2. The CDR3 is 18 amino acids. The V gene's germline CDR1 is SGHVS and CDR2 FQNEAQ. J lost 3 bases, V lost 3 bases, and 12 bases had no gene match. The CDR3 coding sequence is TGTGCCAGCAGCTTTTCCGAAACGGCGGGACTAGACACCGGGGAGCTGTTTTTT. Translated, it gives CASSFSETAGLDTGELFF.

The rearrangement joins TRBV9 to TRBJ2-7; 10 positions match TRBD1. From germline, CDR1 is SGDLS and CDR2 YYNGEE. This CDR3 has 15 residues. V gave up 2 bases and J gave up 2 bases; unmatched junction bases: 4. CDR3 region: CASSVAGTGAYEQYF. Written as DNA, the CDR3 is TGTGCCAGCAGCGTGGCCGGGACAGGGGCCTACGAGCAGTACTTC.

The J gene is TRBJ2-7, the V gene TRBV6-5; D remains unclear. The V end lost 4 bases, the J end lost 0 bases, and 13 bases lay between the germline ends. Germline V lookup: CDR1 MNHEY, CDR2 SVGAGI. The CDR3 has 15 amino acids. The CDR3 is CASSSDPRSSYEQYF. The DNA for the CDR3 is TGTGCCAGCAGTTCGGACCCGCGGAGCTCCTACGAGCAGTACTTC.

Points on this clone: Other DNA sequences in this sample translate to the same CDR3. V and J are TRBV6-6 and TRBJ2-2; 8 nucleotides match TRBD2. CDR1 is MNHNY and CDR2 is SVGAGI in the germline V gene (reference sequence). This CDR3 has 16 amino acids. J lost 6 bases, V lost 0 bases, and 6 bases had no gene match. Written as DNA, the CDR3 is TGTGCCAGCAGTTACTCTTCGGGGGGGGAAGCCGGGGAGCTGTTTTTT. Its translation is CASSYSSGGEAGELFF.

At least ten counts were recorded for this clone. The rearrangement uses TRBV5-4 and TRBJ2-7, with 8 bases aligning to TRBD2. The germline CDR1 and CDR2 sequences are SGHNT and YYREEE (reference sequence). J was trimmed by 2 bases and V by 5 bases; bases with no gene match: 12. The CDR3 extends over 16 amino acids. The DNA for the CDR3 is TGTGCCAGCAGGAAGCCGGGACTAGAGGACCCCTACGAGCAGTACTTC. This gives the protein CASRKPGLEDPYEQYF.

This chain links TRBV5-6 with TRBJ1-3, with D possibly matching TRBD1 (6 bases). Germline lookup yields CDR1 SGHDT and CDR2 YYEEEE. The V gene lost 2 bases and the J gene lost 8 bases, with 14 bases spanning the gap. This CDR3 is 14 amino acids long. CDR3 region: CASSFQTGLDTIYF. The CDR3 nucleotides read TGTGCCAGCAGCTTCCAAACAGGGCTGGACACCATATATTTT.

This chain connects TRBV6-5 to TRBJ1-5; no firm D call. Per the germline V gene, CDR1 is MNHEY and CDR2 is SVGAGI. This CDR3 spans 14 amino acids. Deletions cut 6 bases from V and 1 base from J, with 10 bases between. The CDR3 DNA follows: TGTGCCAGCAGACCCTCACTAAGCAATCAGCCCCAGCATTTT. Amino acids: CASRPSLSNQPQHF.

V usage is TRBV30 and J usage is TRBJ2-1; D is ambiguous. Germline loops: CDR1 GTSNPN, CDR2 SVGIG (reference sequence). The CDR3 sequence is 14 residues long. Trimming shortened V by 1 base and J by 0 bases, and 7 bases separated the two germline ends. CDR3 residues: CAWSGDSSYNEQFF. The CDR3 DNA reads as TGTGCCTGGAGTGGTGATAGCTCCTACAATGAGCAGTTCTTC.

The chain joins TRBV4-1 to TRBJ2-7; D perhaps matches TRBD1 (6 bases). The germline gives CDR1 MGHRA, CDR2 YSYEKL. V shed 0 bases and J shed 5 bases, with 14 bases lying between them. The CDR3 length is 15 residues. The DNA of the CDR3 is TGCGCCAGCAGCCAAGAATACAGGGACGGCGACGAGCAGTACTTC. Amino acids: CASSQEYRDGDEQYF.

V usage is TRBV6-1 and J usage is TRBJ1-2, with 8 bases identical to TRBD1. J lost 4 bases, V lost 7 bases, and 11 bases had no gene match. The CDR3 is 15 residues long. Germline CDR1 is MNHNS and CDR2 is SASEGT. The CDR3 DNA sequence: TGTGCCAGCACGCGTGGACAGGGTGAGAGCTATGGCTACACCTTC. This encodes CASTRGQGESYGYTF.

The genes are TRBV7-2 and TRBJ2-7; D is possibly TRBD2 (5 bases). CDR1 SGHTA and CDR2 FQGNSA come from the germline V gene. Trimming cost V 1 base and J 7 bases, with 11 bases left between them. The CDR3 length is 13 residues. CDR3 sequence reads: CASSLGGSGEQYF. The DNA of the CDR3 is TGTGCCAGCAGCTTAGGAGGGTCGGGGGAGCAGTACTTC.

The chain links TRBV27 to TRBJ2-7, with 8 bases fitting TRBD2. The germline V gene has CDR1 MNHEY and CDR2 SMNVEV (reference sequence). V lost 3 bases and J lost 2; bases outside the gene matches: 12. The CDR3 has 17 residues. CDR3 loop: CASSFILAGQGPYEQYF. DNA of the CDR3: TGTGCCAGCAGTTTTATTTTAGCGGGGCAAGGACCCTACGAGCAGTACTTC.

V gene TRBV5-6 combines with J gene TRBJ2-7; 7 nucleotides agree with TRBD1. The CDR3 extends over 13 amino acids. Germline trimming cut 4 bases from V and 2 bases from J; bases unmatched to any gene: 3. The germline CDR1 and CDR2 sequences are SGHDT and YYEEEE. In DNA form, the CDR3 reads TGTGCCAGCAGCGGGACAGAACCCTACGAGCAGTACTTC. Protein sequence: CASSGTEPYEQYF.

The chain has TRBV6-4 and TRBJ1-5; no clear D. Germline V gene sequence: CDR1 MRHNA, CDR2 SNTAGT. The CDR3 covers 13 residues. V lost 3 bases, J lost 7 bases, and 10 bases lay in between. In DNA form, the CDR3 reads TGTGCCAGCAGTGAAAGGGCATTGCAGCCCCAGCATTTT. Its translation is CASSERALQPQHF.

V usage is TRBV19 and J usage is TRBJ1-6, with no clear D. Trimming cost V 4 bases and J 4 bases, with 8 bases left between them. The CDR3 spans 14 residues. From germline, CDR1 is LNHDA and CDR2 SQIVND (reference sequence). CDR3 sequence reads: CASSRRFYNSPLHF. The CDR3 bases are TGTGCCAGTAGTAGGCGGTTTTATAATTCACCCCTCCACTTT.

This chain joins TRBV7-9 and TRBJ2-1; a possible D gene is TRBD1 (6 bases). Germline CDR1 reads SEHNR; CDR2 reads FQNEAQ (reference sequence). The germline V and J ends were trimmed by 6 bases and 5 bases, with 11 bases remaining between them. This CDR3 spans 13 amino acids. CDR3 residues: CASRPRDNNEQFF. In DNA form, the CDR3 reads TGTGCCAGCAGGCCCCGGGACAACAATGAGCAGTTCTTC.

The rearrangement uses TRBV5-1 and TRBJ1-2, with D possibly TRBD1 on 5 matching bases. Trimming removed 0 bases at V and 4 bases at J, with 13 bases between. Per the germline V gene, CDR1 is SGHRS and CDR2 is YFSETQ. There are 15 residues in the CDR3. The CDR3 DNA reads as TGCGCCAGCAGCTTGGATGGGCAGGGAGCCTATGGCTACACCTTC. It specifies CASSLDGQGAYGYTF.

The chain employs TRBV28 and TRBJ1-2; 8 bases line up with TRBD1. The CDR3 length is 14 residues. J lost 2 bases, V lost 6 bases, and 5 bases had no gene match. Germline V gives CDR1 MDHEN, CDR2 SYDVKM. The CDR3 region has the DNA TGTGCCAGCAGGCTGACAGGGGAAAACTATGGCTACACCTTC. This gives the protein CASRLTGENYGYTF.

This clone has just one count. The J gene is TRBJ2-5, the V gene TRBV7-8, with 8 bases aligning to TRBD1. Germline lookup yields CDR1 SGHVS and CDR2 FQNEAQ. This CDR3 has 19 amino acids. Unmatched junction bases numbered 14, after V lost 1 base and J lost 1 base. The CDR3 region is CASSLGYVFGDRTQETQYF. The CDR3 region has the DNA TGTGCCAGCAGCTTAGGATACGTATTTGGGGACAGGACCCAAGAGACCCAGTACTTC.

This rearrangement joins TRBV4-3 to TRBJ1-1, with D perhaps matching TRBD1 (5 bases). The CDR3 runs 14 residues. With 3 bases removed from V and 0 bases from J, the gap between germline ends came to 8 bases. Germline V gives CDR1 LGHNA, CDR2 YSLEER. DNA for the CDR3: TGCGCCAGCAGCCAGACAGAATTGAACACTGAAGCTTTCTTT. Translated, it gives CASSQTELNTEAFF.